The 10 T cell receptor beta chains reported below all come from one sample, sequenced in a study of blood T cells in healthy people across ages. Primed by a sample-barcoded 5' primer and a J-beta primer mix, a second PCR proceeded for about 6 to 11 cycles. In TCRdb, the 5' RACE reads were re-called with MiXCR into one record per CDR3 protein. The sample includes fewer than 1,000,000 distinct CDR3 sequences, about 45% of them seen just once. Sequenced: blood. These receptors originate from a man at least 80 years old in good health.

This clonotype was counted between two and nine times. The chain uses TRBV3-1 and TRBJ2-7, with 9 bases identical to TRBD2. Germline CDR1 and CDR2: LGHDT and YNNKEL (reference sequence). CDR3 size: 17 residues. V trimming: 1 base; J trimming: 4 bases; junction bases outside the gene matches: 11. The CDR3 spells CASSQGRSLAGSYEQYF. CDR3 sequence (DNA): TGTGCCAGCAGCCAAGGCCGGAGCCTAGCGGGATCGTACGAGCAGTACTTC.

This clonotype was seen many times. The chain recombines TRBV7-2 with TRBJ2-5; 9 positions match TRBD1. Germline V lookup: CDR1 SGHTA, CDR2 FQGNSA. This CDR3 is built from 16 residues. J was trimmed by 1 base and V by 5 bases; bases with no gene match: 8. This CDR3 is CASSAQTGGGQETQYF. The CDR3 nucleotides read TGTGCCAGCAGCGCGCAGACAGGGGGTGGCCAAGAGACCCAGTACTTC.

The chain joins TRBV2 to TRBJ2-2; D not certain. V gave up 5 bases and J gave up 3 bases, with 7 bases separating them. The CDR3 totals 13 residues. From germline, CDR1 is SNHLY and CDR2 FYNNEI. DNA for the CDR3: TGTGCCAGCAGTTATATACACACCGGGGAGCTGTTTTTT. It translates to CASSYIHTGELFF.

The chain is built from TRBV5-1 and TRBJ1-2; D gene uncertain. Looked up from germline, CDR1 is SGHRS and CDR2 is YFSETQ. V was shortened by 2 bases and J by 3 bases, with 17 bases between the two germline ends. The CDR3 has 16 residues. The CDR3 is CASSFNSGPQHYGYTF. CDR3 sequence (DNA): TGCGCCAGCAGCTTCAATTCGGGCCCGCAACACTATGGCTACACCTTC.

The V and J genes are TRBV6-1 and TRBJ2-3, with 9 bases identical to TRBD2. The CDR3 is 15 amino acids. V trimming: 5 bases; J trimming: 6 bases; junction bases outside the gene matches: 9. Germline V gives CDR1 MNHNS, CDR2 SASEGT. This chain's CDR3 is CASSRSGRSGDTQYF. The CDR3 bases are TGTGCCAGCAGTAGAAGCGGGAGGTCAGGGGATACGCAGTATTTT.

The chain couples TRBV11-1 to TRBJ1-2, with D possibly being TRBD1 (5 bases). With 5 bases removed from V and 6 bases from J, the gap between germline ends came to 13 bases. Germline CDR1 SGHAT, CDR2 FQDESV (reference sequence). This CDR3 spans 13 amino acids. DNA for the CDR3: TGTGCCAGCAGCCTAAGAGGGACGGATGGCTACACCTTC. It yields the protein CASSLRGTDGYTF. Using reference TRBV11-1 and TRBJ1-2 for the parts outside the CDR3, the full variable domain is EAEVAQSPRYKITEKSQAVAFWCDPISGHATLYWYRQILGQGPELLVQFQDESVVDDSQLPKDRFSAERLKGVDSTLKIQPAELGDSAMYLCASSLRGTDGYTFGSGTRLTVV.

This clonotype was seen a handful of times. The V call is TRBV12-3 or TRBV12-4, the J call TRBJ2-1; D is possibly TRBD1 (7 bases). Trimming stripped 5 bases from V and 13 bases from J, with 15 bases between. The CDR3 spans 12 residues. CDR3 residues: CASSPTRGVQFF. The CDR3 bases are TGTGCCAGCAGTCCGACCAGGGGGGTACAGTTCTTC.

J is TRBJ2-1 and V is TRBV29-1; D might be TRBD2 (5 bases). V was cut by 1 base and J by 3 bases, with 16 bases left in between. There are 16 residues in the CDR3. The V gene's germline CDR1 is SQVTM and CDR2 ANQGSEA. The CDR3 loop is CSVEAPGRVYYNEQFF. The CDR3 nucleotides read TGCAGCGTTGAAGCGCCCGGGCGGGTTTACTACAATGAGCAGTTCTTC.

Note on this clonotype: The junction shows a germline mismatch at one end, possibly a read error. This rearrangement joins TRBV5-8 to TRBJ1-1; perhaps TRBD1 as D (5 bases). CDR1 SGHTS and CDR2 YDEGEE come from the germline V gene. This CDR3 has 15 residues. The CDR3 here is CASSFGAKAGTEAFF. The DNA for the CDR3 is TGTGCCAGCAGCTTTGGGGCTAAGGCGGGGACTGAGGCTTTCTTT.

The chain employs TRBV2 and TRBJ2-7; no clear D gene. The better agreement between TRBJ2-5 and the DNA end casts doubt on the J call. This CDR3 is built from 13 residues. CDR1 and CDR2 (germline): SNHLY, FYNNEI. This CDR3 is CASSRALRGTQYF. The CDR3 bases are TGTGCTAGCTCAAGGGCGCTGAGAGGGACCCAGTACTTC.